This TCR beta chain was profiled in a study of blood T cell repertoires in COVID-19. Study-level information: Sites across the United States, Italy and Spain contributed samples from acute and convalescent COVID-19. Sample material is recorded as cDNA or gDNA derived from T cells, B-cell-depleted T cells, or PBMCs.

Per the authors' pipeline: How many nucleated cells were present was estimated from reference gene primer amplification. Repertoires were generated with immunoSEQ multiplex PCR, while TCRdb's copy carries only in-frame clones and drops some. V and J calls and clone size follow that table, whereas D and trimming were derived from the DNA. The table includes about 170,000 clones, roughly 80% detected once. Per germline, CDR1 MNHEY and CDR2 SVGEGT. V gave up 0 bases and J gave up 5 bases; unmatched junction bases: 4. The CDR3 totals 17 residues. The specimen sequenced was peripheral blood. The receptor comes from a woman older than 75 with acute or convalescent COVID-19. The rearrangement links TRBV6-2 or TRBV6-3 to TRBJ2-3, with 14 bases matching TRBD2. The DNA of the CDR3 is TGTGCCAGCAGTTACTCGACTAGCGGGGGGGTCCGAGATACGCAGTATTTT. This codes for CASSYSTSGGVRDTQYF.